The entry that follows covers one T cell receptor (beta chain) sequence. This sample stems from a study of blood T cell repertoires in COVID-19. Per the germline V gene, CDR1 is SEHNR and CDR2 is FQNEAQ (reference sequence). Between the trimmed V and J ends, which lost 5 bases and 1 base, there was a span of 18 bases. This CDR3 is built from 17 residues. In assigning cohorts, the study relied on participant-reported clinical history. Profiling relied on immunoSEQ multiplex PCR, and the TCRdb table lists in-frame clones only, not all of them. The table records approximately 380,000 clones, roughly 91% of them present only once.

The sample was PBMCs or T cells enriched from blood (not recorded which). The TCR sequence derives from a woman aged 18 to 35 who had recovered from COVID-19. This chain connects TRBV7-9 to TRBJ2-1; D unclear. CDR3 sequence reads: CASSTYTVLKSYNEQFF. The CDR3 coding sequence is TGTGCCAGCAGCACCTATACCGTCCTTAAATCCTACAATGAGCAGTTCTTC.